The TCR beta chain described here comes from a study of post-analysis software for immune sequencing data. General study results and limits: TRBV5-6, TRBV5-1 and TRBV20-1 belonged to a set of roughly 5 TRBV segments that were more frequent in patients than controls.

The V segment lost 3 bases and the J segment 8 bases; nucleotides outside the gene matches: 9. The CDR3 is made up of 14 amino acids. Germline assignment: CDR1 DFQATT and CDR2 SNEGSKA (reference sequence). On this clonotype: The target antigen is unknown.

The authors incorporated unique molecular identifiers into the TCR beta cDNA libraries. There were 1 to 10 million T cells, and 480,000 or so cDNA molecules came from them. TCRdb passed the PCR reads through MiXCR, listing each CDR3 protein once. Among about 770,000 distinct CDR3 sequences, roughly 46% were seen once, and the ten largest hold 4.9%. The TCR sequence derives from a girl between 10 and 17 years old with multiple sclerosis. The chain links TRBV20-1 to TRBJ2-1; TRBD2 matches 8 bases. Sequencing was carried out using blood. The CDR3 DNA follows: TGCAGTGCTAGTTACGGGAGGGCCTTCGATGAGCAGTTCTTC. Residues: CSASYGRAFDEQFF.